This TCR beta chain was recorded in a study of T cell responses to AZD1222 COVID-19 vaccine. This CDR3 has 14 amino acids. Looked up from germline, CDR1 is SGHTA and CDR2 is FQGNSA. V lost 3 bases, J lost 3 bases, and 3 bases stayed unmatched. TCRdb keeps only in-frame clones here, not all; method: immunoSEQ multiplex PCR. This sample has around 170,000 clones, with about 91% found just once. This chain uses TRBV7-2 with TRBJ2-7; 9 nucleotides agree with TRBD2. This clonotype was obtained from an adult who received the AZD1222 COVID-19 vaccine. This sample comprised peripheral blood, obtained 28 days after the second AZD1222 dose. Here the CDR3 reads CASSLTSGNYEQYF. CDR3 coding DNA: TGTGCCAGCAGCTTGACTAGCGGAAACTACGAGCAGTACTTC.